These 10 T cell receptor beta chains share one sample of origin, sequenced in a study of T cells in women clearing cervical HPV infection. Measured with immunoSEQ multiplex PCR; TCRdb has only the in-frame clones, and not every one. The sample table includes about 46,000 clones. Sequenced material: blood buffy coat. The receptors here all came from a woman between 18 and 70 years old with a cervical HPV16 infection that either progressed to CIN3+ or cleared (not recorded which).

A note on this clone: The read ends 3 residues early relative to the CDR3; the germline J gene fills the gap. This chain joins TRBV28 and TRBJ2-1, with D possibly being TRBD1 (6 bases). V was clipped by 7 bases and J by 3 bases, with 16 bases between them. This CDR3 spans 15 amino acids. From germline, CDR1 is MDHEN and CDR2 SYDVKM. The CDR3 bases that were read are TGTGCCAGCACCCCCCAGGGGAACTACTACAATGAG. This encodes CASTPQGNYYNE. From start to end, the CDR3 is CASTPQGNYYNEQFF. Together with reference TRBV28 and TRBJ2-1, the CDR3 gives the full variable domain: DVKVTQSSRYLVKRTGEKVFLECVQDMDHENMFWYRQDPGLGLRLIYFSYDVKMKEKGDIPEGYSVSREKKERFSLILESASTNQTSMYLCASTPQGNYYNEQFFGPGTRLTVL.

About this clone: The read halts 3 residues ahead of the CDR3 end, with the missing end drawn from the germline J gene. V usage is TRBV7-9 and J usage is TRBJ2-1, with TRBD2 matching 8 bases. The V gene's germline CDR1 is SEHNR and CDR2 FQNEAQ (reference sequence). V dropped 4 bases and J dropped 7; count of bases not matched to a gene: 9. This CDR3 comprises 15 residues. The CDR3 sequence is CASSSRAGVTNEQFF. The sequenced CDR3 bases are TGTGCCAGCAGCTCGAGAGCGGGAGTCACGAATGAG.

Comments on this clone: The read halts 3 residues ahead of the CDR3 end, with the missing end drawn from the germline J gene. V and J are TRBV11-2 and TRBJ1-1, with D hard to call. This CDR3 is 14 amino acids long. CDR1 SGHAT and CDR2 FQNNGV come from the germline V gene. This chain's CDR3 is CASSLGRRLAEAFF. The CDR3 bases that were read are TGTGCCAGCAGCTTAGGAAGGAGGTTAGCGGAA.

As to this clone: Read sequence stops 3 residues before the CDR3 end, and the germline J gene provides the missing end. The genes are TRBV20-1 and TRBJ1-4; possible D gene TRBD1, 5 bases. The germline CDR1 and CDR2 sequences are DFQATT and SNEGSKA (reference sequence). The CDR3 runs 19 residues. V was clipped by 0 bases and J by 0 bases, with 20 bases between them. CDR3 region: CSARDETGPLPATNEKLFF. CDR3 DNA (partial): TGCAGTGCTAGAGATGAAACAGGCCCCCTCCCGGCAACTAATGAAAAA.

As for this clone: The read comes to an end 3 residues before the CDR3 does, leaving the germline J gene to fill in the end. This rearrangement joins TRBV7-3 to TRBJ2-3; 12 positions match TRBD2. This CDR3 region has 15 residues. CDR1 is SGHTA and CDR2 is FQGTGA in the germline V gene. The CDR3 sequence is CASSFGSGTSGTQYF. The CDR3 bases that were read are TGTGCCAGCAGCTTCGGATCGGGGACTAGCGGGACG.

Details on this clone: The read finishes 3 residues shy of the CDR3 end, and the germline J gene is used to complete it. V gene TRBV12-5 combines with J gene TRBJ2-5; TRBD1 aligns across 9 bases. The CDR3 has 13 residues. With V trimmed by 6 bases and J by 6 bases, 5 bases remained unmatched. CDR1 is LGHNT, CDR2 FRNRAP, per germline. The covered CDR3 bases are TGTGCTAGTGGCCTCGGACAGGGGAAGACC. This encodes CASGLGQGKT. The whole CDR3 reads CASGLGQGKTQYF.

On this clone: The read terminates 3 residues ahead of where the CDR3 ends, so the germline J gene completes it. The V and J genes are TRBV29-1 and TRBJ2-7, with 10 bases lining up with TRBD1. V shed 6 bases and J 3 bases; nucleotides not matched to a gene: 11. The germline V gene encodes CDR1 SQVTM and CDR2 ANQGSEA. The CDR3 contains 15 residues. CDR3 loop: CSVEEPGQGIYEQYF. The part of the CDR3 DNA that was read is TGCAGCGTGGAGGAGCCGGGACAGGGGATCTACGAG.

Remarks on this clone: The CDR3 goes on 3 residues after the read ends, and that part is filled in from the germline J gene. J is TRBJ2-3 and V is TRBV10-3; 13 nucleotides line up with TRBD2. The CDR3 is 16 amino acids. Germline V gene lookup returns CDR1 ENHRY and CDR2 SYGVKD. Trimming cost V 7 bases and J 3 bases; bases outside gene matches: 7. Incomplete CDR3 DNA: TGTGCCATCACCTTTGGGGGACTAGCGGGGACAGATACG. It specifies CAITFGGLAGTDT. The whole CDR3 sequence is CAITFGGLAGTDTQYF.

Note on this clone: The read finishes 3 residues shy of the CDR3 end, and the germline J gene is used to complete it. V is TRBV5-1 and J is TRBJ2-2; 8 positions agree with TRBD1. Germline CDR1 is SGHRS and CDR2 is YFSETQ. The CDR3 is 14 residues long. J gave up 6 bases and V 0 bases, and 1 base lay outside the gene matches. Here the CDR3 reads CASSLAGGPGELFF. The sequenced part of the CDR3 DNA is TGCGCCAGCAGCTTGGCAGGGGGCCCCGGGGAG.

On this clone itself: The read ends 3 residues shy of where the CDR3 ends; the end is completed using the germline J gene. The chain joins TRBV5-1 to TRBJ2-7; 8 bases line up with TRBD2. With V trimmed by 2 bases and J by 6 bases, 16 bases remained unmatched. The CDR3 covers 17 residues. CDR1 is SGHRS, CDR2 YFSETQ, per germline. CDR3 DNA, as far as it was read: TGCGCCAGCAGCTTCGGACAGCTAGCGGGTTCACTAAGCGAG. Protein: CASSFGQLAGSLSE. The whole CDR3 protein is CASSFGQLAGSLSEQYF.